This entry lists 7 T cell receptor beta chains sequenced from one sample in a study of beta chain features in type 1 diabetes listed by TCRdb under 2018. The receptor library was made with the immunoSEQ multiplex PCR assay. The High Capacity cDNA Reverse Transcription Kit was used to reverse transcribe all of the isolated RNA, meaning that expressed TCRB transcripts were what got sequenced. What TCRdb holds here is the immuneACCESS table cut down to in-frame rearrangements. Part of the clones is not present; checked against another copy, under half of the missing clones reflect an unresolved V gene, and the others are unexplained. This sample has just over 450,000 clones in its table, and around 28% of those were observed once. The top ten constitute 0.065% of the sample. Specimen: naive CD4+ T cells from blood. The intended sense of this specimen's cell subset or site label: true naive CD4+ T cells. Source of these receptors: a man between 18 and 29 years old in good health.

CDR3 loop: CSARGQRTNYGYTF. CDR3 in DNA: TGCAGCGCCCGTGGACAGCGAACTAACTATGGCTACACCTTC. The chain carries TRBV29-1 and TRBJ1-2, with TRBD1 as a possible D gene (6 bases). The germline CDR1 and CDR2 sequences are SQVTM and ANQGSEA. V dropped 7 bases and J dropped 0 bases, with 15 bases sitting between them. The CDR3 is 14 residues long. Looking up the rest from reference TRBV29-1 and TRBJ1-2 gives the full variable domain: SAVISQKPSRDICQRGTSLTIQCQVDSQVTMMFWYRQQPGQSLTLIATANQGSEATYESGFVIDKFPISRPNLTFSTLTVSNMSPEDSSIYLCSARGQRTNYGYTFGSGTRLTVV.

In its sample, this clone was seen a few times. This rearrangement joins TRBV20-1 to TRBJ1-1; 9 positions match TRBD1. CDR1 is DFQATT and CDR2 is SNEGSKA in the germline V gene (reference sequence). The CDR3 length is 11 residues. CDR3 nucleotide sequence: TGCAGGTCACAGGGGGCTCTGGGAGCTTTCTTT. Its translation is CRSQGALGAFF.

The chain recombines TRBV9 with TRBJ2-1, with TRBD2 matching over 8 bases. Losses at the gene ends were 2 bases for V and 6 bases for J; bases not matched to a gene: 13. The CDR3 covers 17 residues. Germline CDR1 reads SGDLS; CDR2 reads YYNGEE. The DNA for the CDR3 is TGTGCCAGCAGCGTGGGTAGCGGGAACTTAGTGATCAATGAGCAGTTCTTC. The encoded protein is CASSVGSGNLVINEQFF.

V usage is TRBV30 and J usage is TRBJ2-3, with TRBD2 matching over 13 bases. This CDR3 is built from 16 residues. After removal of 2 bases from V and 3 bases from J, the junction contained 5 bases not matched to a gene. From germline, CDR1 is GTSNPN and CDR2 SVGIG (reference sequence). The CDR3 DNA is TGTGCCTGGAGTATCGGACTAGCGGGAGCAACAGATACGCAGTATTTT. Translation gives CAWSIGLAGATDTQYF.

This clone was seen a few times. Other nucleotide sequences from this sample produce the same CDR3. The chain has TRBV15 and TRBJ2-7; TRBD1 matches 8 bases. Germline CDR1 and CDR2: LNHNV and YYDKDF (reference sequence). The CDR3 has 15 amino acids. J lost 3 bases, V lost 3 bases, and 7 bases had no gene match. The CDR3 coding sequence is TGTGCCACCAGCAGGGAAAGACAGGGGAGCTACGAGCAGTACTTC. Translated, it gives CATSRERQGSYEQYF.

Points on this clone: The same CDR3 arises from other DNA sequences in this sample as well. This chain links TRBV29-1 with TRBJ2-5, with D maybe TRBD2 (6 bases). Trimming took off 6 bases at V and 5 bases at J, with 16 bases between the two ends. Germline CDR1 SQVTM, CDR2 ANQGSEA. The CDR3 is 13 amino acids. Written as DNA, the CDR3 is TGCAGCGTCCTTGGGGGGTTTGGTGAGACCCAGTACTTC. Translated: CSVLGGFGETQYF.

This clone occurred a few times. J is TRBJ2-7 and V is TRBV20-1, with no clear D. Germline CDR1 and CDR2: DFQATT and SNEGSKA (reference sequence). This CDR3 is built from 11 residues. V gave up 1 base and J gave up 6 bases, with 7 bases separating them. The CDR3 loop is CSARVDREQYF. CDR3 coding DNA: TGCAGTGCTAGAGTCGACCGCGAGCAGTACTTC.